The source of this TCR beta chain is a study of blood T cell repertoires in COVID-19. Germline CDR1 SEHNR, CDR2 FQNEAQ (reference sequence). The CDR3 has 14 residues. V lost 5 bases to trimming and J lost 7 bases, with 18 bases between them. Method: immunoSEQ multiplex PCR; TCRdb's copy keeps in-frame clones and lacks some. The sample consists of under 200,000 clones, over 80% of them appearing once. The specimen was peripheral blood. The chain has TRBV7-9 and TRBJ2-7; D perhaps matches TRBD2 (6 bases). This receptor was identified in a woman at least 80 years old with active or convalescent COVID-19. CDR3 residues: CASSPAGTGIEQYF. The CDR3 DNA is TGTGCCAGCAGCCCCGCGGGGACTGGGATAGAGCAGTACTTC.